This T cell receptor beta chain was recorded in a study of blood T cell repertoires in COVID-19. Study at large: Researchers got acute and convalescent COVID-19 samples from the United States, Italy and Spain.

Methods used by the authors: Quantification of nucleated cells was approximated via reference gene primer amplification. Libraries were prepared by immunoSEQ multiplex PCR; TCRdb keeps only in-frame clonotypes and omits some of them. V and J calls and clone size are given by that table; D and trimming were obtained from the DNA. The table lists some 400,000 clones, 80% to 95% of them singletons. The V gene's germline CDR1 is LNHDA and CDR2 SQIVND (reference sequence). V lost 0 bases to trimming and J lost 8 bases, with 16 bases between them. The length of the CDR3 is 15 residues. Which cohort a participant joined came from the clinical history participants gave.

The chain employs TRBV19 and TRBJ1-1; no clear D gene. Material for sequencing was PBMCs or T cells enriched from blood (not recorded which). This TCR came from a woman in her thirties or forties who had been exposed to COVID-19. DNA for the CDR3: TGTGCCAGTAGTATAGATTTATTAATGAGGGTAGAAGCTTTCTTT. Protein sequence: CASSIDLLMRVEAFF.